The 26 T cell receptor beta chains below all came from one sample that was sequenced in a study of shared clonotypes between healthy human individuals. Measured with immunoSEQ multiplex PCR; TCRdb has only the in-frame clones, and not every one. The sample yields some 2,500,000 clones, approximately 93% seen once. Sequencing was performed on naive CD4+ T cells from PBMCs. Subset of the sample: CD45RA+ positively selected. The receptor set was obtained from a man in his late teens or twenties in good health. Some clones in this sample may be carry-over from other donors' samples.

The gene calls are TRBV7-8 and TRBJ2-7; 7 bases agree with TRBD1. The V gene's germline CDR1 is SGHVS and CDR2 FQNEAQ. CDR3 length equals 13 residues. The V and J ends lost 5 bases and 2 bases, in that order; junction bases with no gene match: 3. The CDR3 DNA is TGTGCCAGCAGCCGCGACAGGGCCTACGAGCAGTACTTC. It is translated as CASSRDRAYEQYF.

The chain joins TRBV2 to TRBJ1-6; possibly TRBD1 for D (5 bases). The CDR3 loop spans 15 amino acids. V was clipped by 6 bases and J by 3 bases, with 12 bases between them. CDR1 is SNHLY, CDR2 FYNNEI, per germline. This CDR3 is CASRDRQSYNSPLHF. The CDR3 DNA reads TGTGCCAGCAGGGACCGACAGAGCTATAATTCACCCCTCCACTTT.

The chain carries TRBV5-5 and TRBJ2-5; tentative D call: TRBD2 (7 bases). In germline, CDR1 is SGHKS, CDR2 YYEKEE (reference sequence). The CDR3 contains 14 residues. V lost 4 bases to trimming and J lost 7 bases, with 17 bases between them. The CDR3 DNA reads TGTGCCAGCAGCCAGATGGGGGGGCCCGGGACCCAGTACTTC. Amino acids: CASSQMGGPGTQYF.

This chain joins TRBV4-1 and TRBJ2-1, with 7 bases that match TRBD1. Germline V CDR1 and CDR2: MGHRA, YSYEKL. The CDR3 has 16 residues. Losses at the gene ends were 6 bases for V and 0 bases for J; bases not matched to a gene: 8. The CDR3 is CASRSPGQSSYNEQFF. The CDR3 bases are TGCGCCAGCAGGTCGCCGGGACAGAGCTCCTACAATGAGCAGTTCTTC.

This chain connects TRBV5-6 to TRBJ1-1, with D tentatively TRBD1 (5 bases). The V gene's germline CDR1 is SGHDT and CDR2 YYEEEE. This CDR3 has 15 residues. Trimming took off 1 base at V and 1 base at J, with 11 bases between the two ends. The CDR3 DNA sequence: TGTGCCAGCAGCTTGCAGGGCCCTCCGAACACTGAAGCTTTCTTT. This encodes CASSLQGPPNTEAFF. The whole variable domain, remainder taken from reference TRBV5-6 and TRBJ1-1, is DAGVTQSPTHLIKTRGQQVTLRCSPKSGHDTVSWYQQALGQGPQFIFQYYEEEERQRGNFPDRFSGHQFPNYSSELNVNALLLGDSALYLCASSLQGPPNTEAFFGQGTRLTVV.

J is TRBJ2-2 and V is TRBV7-9, with D possibly being TRBD1 or TRBD2 (6 bases each). Germline CDR1 reads SEHNR; CDR2 reads FQNEAQ (reference sequence). Trimming took 6 bases from V and 9 from J, leaving 17 bases between them. The CDR3 consists of 14 residues. CDR3 sequence reads: CASRGQGGIRELFF. As DNA, the CDR3 is TGTGCCAGCAGAGGACAAGGGGGGATCCGGGAGCTGTTTTTT.

The sample holds one count of this clone. This rearrangement joins TRBV6-4 to TRBJ1-2; tentative D call: TRBD1 (5 bases). The CDR3 sequence is 16 residues long. The V end was cut by 2 bases, the J end by 0 bases, with 13 bases between. Germline V lookup: CDR1 MRHNA, CDR2 SNTAGT. CDR3 protein: CASSDNSGQTNYGYTF. CDR3 in DNA: TGTGCCAGCAGTGACAATTCAGGGCAGACTAACTATGGCTACACCTTC.

The chain combines TRBV2 with TRBJ2-7; 7 bases map to TRBD1. CDR1 SNHLY and CDR2 FYNNEI come from the germline V gene. Germline trimming cut 2 bases from V and 2 bases from J; bases unmatched to any gene: 6. CDR3 length: 15 amino acids. CDR3 amino acids: CASSERQGFTYEQYF. The CDR3 DNA reads as TGTGCCAGCAGTGAACGACAGGGCTTTACCTACGAGCAGTACTTC.

Regarding this clone: Other DNA sequences in this specimen translate into the identical CDR3. This sequence joins TRBV28 and TRBJ2-7; D remains ambiguous. V dropped 4 bases and J dropped 2 bases, with 9 bases sitting between them. Germline CDR1 is MDHEN and CDR2 is SYDVKM. This CDR3 region has 13 residues. In DNA form, the CDR3 reads TGTGCCAGCAGTTCCCCCGCCACCTACGAGCAGTACTTC. It specifies CASSSPATYEQYF.

In regard to this clone: Other DNA sequences of this sample code for an identical CDR3. This chain links TRBV15 with TRBJ2-5; no firm D call. V lost 1 base, J lost 5 bases, and 8 bases lay in between. The CDR3 extends over 13 amino acids. Per germline, CDR1 LNHNV and CDR2 YYDKDF (reference sequence). The CDR3 region is CATSRAPRETQYF. The CDR3 DNA follows: TGTGCCACCAGCAGAGCCCCCAGGGAGACCCAGTACTTC.

The chain carries TRBV7-9 and TRBJ1-3; D may be TRBD1 (5 bases). The CDR3 covers 13 residues. V lost 6 bases to trimming and J lost 8 bases, with 14 bases between them. Germline V CDR1 and CDR2: SEHNR, FQNEAQ (reference sequence). The CDR3 spells CASRYMQGDTIYF. The CDR3 DNA is TGTGCCAGCAGATATATGCAGGGCGACACCATATATTTT.

This clone occurred a few times. This chain links TRBV5-6 with TRBJ2-5; D unclear. The CDR3 totals 11 residues. Germline CDR1 reads SGHDT; CDR2 reads YYEEEE. The V end lost 4 bases, the J end lost 5 bases, and 6 bases lay between the germline ends. The DNA for the CDR3 is TGTGCCAGCAGCGAAGGGGAGACCCAGTACTTC. This encodes CASSEGETQYF.

Of note for this clone: Other DNA variants within this sample encode the same CDR3. The chain is built from TRBV5-1 and TRBJ2-5; TRBD1 matches at 10 bases. V dropped 4 bases and J dropped 3; count of bases not matched to a gene: 6. The CDR3 totals 15 residues. From germline, CDR1 is SGHRS and CDR2 YFSETQ. CDR3 in DNA: TGCGCCAGCAGCCTCGCGGGGACAGGGGAAGAGACCCAGTACTTC. This sequence encodes CASSLAGTGEETQYF.

Note on this clone: The sample has other DNA sequences that encode this CDR3 too. V gene TRBV5-1 combines with J gene TRBJ1-3, with D possibly matching TRBD1 (5 bases). This CDR3 comprises 15 residues. The V gene lost 0 bases and the J gene lost 0 bases, with 7 bases spanning the gap. Per germline, CDR1 SGHRS and CDR2 YFSETQ. As DNA, the CDR3 is TGCGCCAGCAGCTTGGACAGGCCCTCTGGAAACACCATATATTTT. Protein: CASSLDRPSGNTIYF.

The chain has TRBV5-1 and TRBJ2-5; 8 nucleotides line up with TRBD2. The CDR3 consists of 14 residues. Germline CDR1 and CDR2: SGHRS and YFSETQ. After removal of 3 bases from V and 4 bases from J, the junction contained 5 bases not matched to a gene. The CDR3 loop is CASSSREGPETQYF. DNA for the CDR3: TGCGCCAGCAGCTCCCGGGAGGGGCCAGAGACCCAGTACTTC.

The J gene is TRBJ1-3, the V gene TRBV7-9, with D unresolved. V lost 1 base and J lost 4, with 14 bases in between. There are 16 residues in the CDR3. Germline V lookup: CDR1 SEHNR, CDR2 FQNEAQ (reference sequence). The CDR3 spells CASSLGGLTGGNTIYF. For the CDR3, the DNA is TGTGCCAGCAGCTTAGGAGGGCTTACTGGAGGAAACACCATATATTTT.

The genes are TRBV6-4 and TRBJ2-3; TRBD2 aligns across 7 bases. This CDR3 comprises 15 residues. J lost 1 base, V lost 2 bases, and 3 bases had no gene match. Germline-derived CDR1 and CDR2 are MRHNA and SNTAGT. This CDR3 is CASSDAGAGTDTQYF. The CDR3 DNA reads TGTGCCAGCAGTGACGCGGGAGCGGGCACAGATACGCAGTATTTT.

The chain joins TRBV7-2 to TRBJ2-1; D is undetermined. The CDR3 is 13 amino acids. V was trimmed by 5 bases and J by 6 bases, leaving 11 bases between them. The germline V gene has CDR1 SGHTA and CDR2 FQGNSA. CDR3 sequence reads: CASSVNWPNEQFF. CDR3 nucleotide sequence: TGTGCCAGCAGCGTCAACTGGCCCAATGAGCAGTTCTTC. The whole variable domain, remainder taken from reference TRBV7-2 and TRBJ2-1, is GAGVSQSPSNKVTEKGKDVELRCDPISGHTALYWYRQSLGQGLEFLIYFQGNSAPDKSGLPSDRFSAERTGGSVSTLTIQRTQQEDSAVYLCASSVNWPNEQFFGPGTRLTVL.

V gene TRBV5-1 combines with J gene TRBJ2-3, with TRBD1 as a possible D gene (6 bases). The CDR3 is made up of 14 amino acids. The germline V gene encodes CDR1 SGHRS and CDR2 YFSETQ. Trimming removed 7 bases from V and 5 bases from J, with 17 bases in between. The CDR3 here is CASRSGGQGDTQYF. The CDR3 DNA follows: TGCGCCAGCCGGTCTGGGGGCCAAGGAGATACGCAGTATTTT.

The chain has TRBV2 and TRBJ2-2; D unresolved. With 7 bases removed from V and 3 bases from J, the gap between germline ends came to 12 bases. This CDR3 region has 14 residues. Germline CDR1 SNHLY, CDR2 FYNNEI. For the CDR3, the DNA is TGTGCCAGCAAATTTCAGCAGTACACCGGGGAGCTGTTTTTT. It encodes CASKFQQYTGELFF.

The V gene is TRBV7-9, the J gene TRBJ2-2, with D tentatively TRBD1 (6 bases). Germline loops: CDR1 SEHNR, CDR2 FQNEAQ (reference sequence). The germline V and J ends were trimmed by 2 bases and 2 bases, with 12 bases remaining between them. The CDR3 sequence is 16 residues long. The CDR3 sequence: CASSLRGTPNTGELFF. DNA for the CDR3: TGTGCCAGCAGCTTACGTGGGACACCAAACACCGGGGAGCTGTTTTTT.

The V gene is TRBV21-1, the J gene TRBJ2-3; TRBD2 reflects the table's D call only, with no check against the DNA. TRBV21-1 is tagged as a pseudogene. The length of the CDR3 is 17 residues. The CDR3 sequence is CASPKVGDSSRTDTQYF. CDR3 nucleotide sequence: TGTGCCAGCCCTAAAGTAGGGGACTCTAGTCGCACAGATACGCAGTATTTT.

This clone has a single count. The chain couples TRBV19 to TRBJ2-3, with D unclear. This CDR3 has 17 residues. Germline V gene sequence: CDR1 LNHDA, CDR2 SQIVND (reference sequence). With 1 base removed from V and 1 base from J, the gap between germline ends came to 15 bases. The CDR3 region has the DNA TGTGCCAGTAGTATAGTAAGGACGGGCTTTGGCACAGATACGCAGTATTTT. Residues: CASSIVRTGFGTDTQYF.

The V call is TRBV14, the J call TRBJ1-2; tentative D call: TRBD1 (6 bases). CDR1 is SGHDN, CDR2 FVKESK, per germline. Trimming shortened V by 3 bases and J by 7 bases, and 9 bases separated the two germline ends. This CDR3 has 12 amino acids. CDR3 DNA sequence: TGTGCCAGCAGCCAGGGGGCGGTTGGCTACACCTTC. Translated: CASSQGAVGYTF. Full variable domain (remainder filled in from reference TRBV14 and TRBJ1-2): EAGVTQFPSHSVIEKGQTVTLRCDPISGHDNLYWYRRVMGKEIKFLLHFVKESKQDESGMPNNRFLAERTGGTYSTLKVQPAELEDSGVYFCASSQGAVGYTFGSGTRLTVV.

The rearrangement links TRBV12-5 to TRBJ1-1; D is unresolved. The germline V gene encodes CDR1 LGHNT and CDR2 FRNRAP. This CDR3 region has 11 residues. V gave up 6 bases and J gave up 6 bases, with 8 bases separating them. CDR3: CASGPEPEAFF. CDR3 DNA sequence: TGTGCTAGTGGCCCGGAACCTGAAGCTTTCTTT.

The chain joins TRBV18 to TRBJ2-2; a weak D match, TRBD2 (5 bases). Per the germline V gene, CDR1 is KGHSH and CDR2 is LQKENI. This CDR3 spans 13 amino acids. Trimming pared 3 bases from V and 8 bases from J, leaving 10 bases between. The CDR3 DNA follows: TGTGCCAGCTCACCGAACGGCGGGGGGGAGCTGTTTTTT. This translates into CASSPNGGGELFF.